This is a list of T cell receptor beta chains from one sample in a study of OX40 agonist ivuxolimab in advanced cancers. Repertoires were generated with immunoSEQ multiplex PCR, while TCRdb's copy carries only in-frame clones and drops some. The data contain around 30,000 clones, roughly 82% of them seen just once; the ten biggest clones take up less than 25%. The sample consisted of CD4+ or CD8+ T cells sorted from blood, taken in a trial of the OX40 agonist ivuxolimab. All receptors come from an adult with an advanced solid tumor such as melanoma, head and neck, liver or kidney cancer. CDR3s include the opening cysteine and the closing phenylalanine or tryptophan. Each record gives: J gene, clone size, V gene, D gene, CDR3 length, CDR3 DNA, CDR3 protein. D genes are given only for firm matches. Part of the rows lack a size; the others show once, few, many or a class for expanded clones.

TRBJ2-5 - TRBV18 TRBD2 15 TGTGCCAGCTCCCCCAGGCCGGGGGGCCAAGAGACCCAGTACTTC CASSPRPGGQETQYF
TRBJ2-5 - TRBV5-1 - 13 TGCGCCAGCAGTTCTGACGGGTTGGGAACCCAGTACTTC CASSSDGLGTQYF
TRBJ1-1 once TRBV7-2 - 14 TGTGCCAGCAGCACCTACAGGGTGAACACTGAAGCTTTCTTT CASSTYRVNTEAFF
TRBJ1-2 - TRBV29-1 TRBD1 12 TGCAGCGTGGACAGGGATAACTATGGCTACACCTTC CSVDRDNYGYTF
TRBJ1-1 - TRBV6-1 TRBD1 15 TGTGCCAGCAGTGGGGGACAGGCTGGGGGCACTGAAGCTTTCTTT CASSGGQAGGTEAFF
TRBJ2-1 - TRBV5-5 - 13 TGTGCCAGCAGCTTGGCCGCTATCAATGAGCAGTTCTTC CASSLAAINEQFF
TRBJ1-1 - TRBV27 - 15 TGTGCCAGCAGTTTATCTGTCCAGGGGAACACTGAAGCTTTCTTT CASSLSVQGNTEAFF
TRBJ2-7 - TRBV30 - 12 TGTGCCTGGAGTGTACGCCCGGAAGGGCAGTACTTC CAWSVRPEGQYF
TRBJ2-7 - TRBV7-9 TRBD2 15 TGTGCCACAGATGGGGAGGGAGCGGGAGGTCGCGAGCAGTACTTC CATDGEGAGGREQYF
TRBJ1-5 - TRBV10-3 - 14 TGTGCCATCAGTGACCCAGGAGCGGGTCAGCCCCAGCATTTT CAISDPGAGQPQHF
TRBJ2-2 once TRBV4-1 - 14 TGCGCCAGCAGCCAAGGACGCCTCACCGGGGAGCTGTTTTTT CASSQGRLTGELFF
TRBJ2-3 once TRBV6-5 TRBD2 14 TGTGCCAGCAGGGAGGGGACTAGCGGGGGGACGCAGTATTTT CASREGTSGGTQYF
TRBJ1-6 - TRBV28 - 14 TGTGCCAGCAGGGAGGGCCGCTACAATTCACCCCTCCACTTT CASREGRYNSPLHF
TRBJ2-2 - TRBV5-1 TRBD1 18 TGCGCCAGCAGCTTAGTACCCGGGACAGGGGCCGCTCTTGGGGAGCTGTTTTTT CASSLVPGTGAALGELFF
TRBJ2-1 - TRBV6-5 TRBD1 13 TGTGCCAGCAGAAGACAGGGACGTGATGAGCAGTTCTTC CASRRQGRDEQFF
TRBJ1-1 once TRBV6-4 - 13 TGTGCCAGCAGTGACGCGGGGCAAAGGGGGGACTTCTTT CASSDAGQRGDFF
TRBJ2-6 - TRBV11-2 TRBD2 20 TGTGCCAGCAGCTTAGAGGTCCGGACTAGCGGTACTCCCTGGGCCAACGTCCTGACTTTC CASSLEVRTSGTPWANVLTF
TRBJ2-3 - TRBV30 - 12 TGTGCCTGGACAGGAGACACAGATACGCAGTATTTT CAWTGDTDTQYF